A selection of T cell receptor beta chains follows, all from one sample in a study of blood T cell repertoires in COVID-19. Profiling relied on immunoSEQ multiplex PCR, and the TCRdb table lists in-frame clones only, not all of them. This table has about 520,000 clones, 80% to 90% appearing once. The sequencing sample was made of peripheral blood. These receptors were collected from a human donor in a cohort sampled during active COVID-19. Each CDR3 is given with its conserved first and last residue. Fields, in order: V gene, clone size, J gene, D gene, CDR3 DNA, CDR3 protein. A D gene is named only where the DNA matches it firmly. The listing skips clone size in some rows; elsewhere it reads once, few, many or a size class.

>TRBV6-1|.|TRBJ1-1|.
TGTGCCAGCAGTGAAGTGGGAGGGCGGAACACTGAAGCTTTCTTT
CASSEVGGRNTEAFF
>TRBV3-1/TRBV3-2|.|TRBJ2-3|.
TGTGCCAGCAGCCCTCCTCTAGGGGCGCAGTATTTT
CASSPPLGAQYF
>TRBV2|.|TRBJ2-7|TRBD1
TGTGCCGGAAGAGGGACAGGGTCTTACGCGCAGTACTTC
CAGRGTGSYAQYF
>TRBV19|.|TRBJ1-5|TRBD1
TGTGCCAGTAGTATGGGGACAGGGGCTTATAGCAATCAGCCCCAGCATTTT
CASSMGTGAYSNQPQHF
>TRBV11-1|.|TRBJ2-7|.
TGTGCCAGCAGCTTAGCTCGCGGGACCGGCCCGGGGGAGCAGTACTTC
CASSLARGTGPGEQYF
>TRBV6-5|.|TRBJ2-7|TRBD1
TGTGCCAGCCGGGGGACAGGGGGAAAATACGAGCAGTACTTC
CASRGTGGKYEQYF
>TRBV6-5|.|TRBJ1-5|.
TGTGCCAGCAGAACGAATAGGGGGCCCCAGCATTTT
CASRTNRGPQHF
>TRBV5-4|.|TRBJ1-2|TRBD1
TGTGCCAGCAGCCTCAGGACAGGGGGTAACTATGGCTACACCTTC
CASSLRTGGNYGYTF
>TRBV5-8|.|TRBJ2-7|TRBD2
TGTGCCAGCAGCTACGGACTAGCGGGAGTGGATGAGCAGTACTTC
CASSYGLAGVDEQYF
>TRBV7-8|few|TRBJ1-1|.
TGTGCCAGCAGCCTTTCGGGGAAGCTGAACACTGAAGCTTTCTTT
CASSLSGKLNTEAFF
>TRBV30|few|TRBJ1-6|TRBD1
TGTGCCTGGGACAGGGCAAATAATTCACCCCTCCACTTT
CAWDRANNSPLHF
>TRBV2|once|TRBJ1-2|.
TGTGCCAGCAGTTCGCAGGGAAGGGGTGGCTACACCTTC
CASSSQGRGGYTF
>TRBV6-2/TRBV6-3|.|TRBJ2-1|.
TGTGCCAGCAGTTCCGGGACAAGACACTACAATGAGCAGTTCTTC
CASSSGTRHYNEQFF
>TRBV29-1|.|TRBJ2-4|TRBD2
TGCAGCGTTGGGGACCCTAGGCGGGAGGGCGCCAAAAACATTCAGTACTTC
CSVGDPRREGAKNIQYF
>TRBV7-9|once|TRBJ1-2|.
TGTGCCAGCAGCTTGGGCGTCTATGGCTACACCTTC
CASSLGVYGYTF
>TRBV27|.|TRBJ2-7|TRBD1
TGTGCCAGCAGTTTCACCATCAGACAGGGGGCGAGGAACGAGCAGTACTTC
CASSFTIRQGARNEQYF
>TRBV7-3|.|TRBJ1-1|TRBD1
TGTGCCAGCAGCTTAAACAGGGGAGACACTGAAGCTTTCTTT
CASSLNRGDTEAFF
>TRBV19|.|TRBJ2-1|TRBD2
TGTGCCAGTAGAGGGATAGGCGGGGGGGCTTACAATGAGCAGTTCTTC
CASRGIGGGAYNEQFF
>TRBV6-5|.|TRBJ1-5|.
TGTGCCACCACCGCCCTCGGCGGGGCGGATCAGCCCCAGCATTTT
CATTALGGADQPQHF
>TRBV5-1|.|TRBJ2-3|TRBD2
TGCGCCAGCAGTTTCCTAGCGGGAGGGGTCCCAGATACGCAGTATTTT
CASSFLAGGVPDTQYF
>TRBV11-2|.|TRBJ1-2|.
TGTGCCAGCACCAAGATCCCCTCGAGTGGCTACACCTTC
CASTKIPSSGYTF
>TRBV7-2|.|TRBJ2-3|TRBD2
TGTGCCAGCAAACTAGCGGAGGACACAGATACGCAGTATTTT
CASKLAEDTDTQYF
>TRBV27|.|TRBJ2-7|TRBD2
TGTGCCAGCAGTTCGGGACTAGCGGTTCGCCGCGAGCAGTACTTC
CASSSGLAVRREQYF
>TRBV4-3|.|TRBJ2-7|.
TGCGCCAGCAGCCCAAGTAGCCAGCTAGACTACGAGCAGTACTTC
CASSPSSQLDYEQYF
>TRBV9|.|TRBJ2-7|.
TGTGCCAGCAGCGCCGACGTCAGCGGTGGGTACGAGCAGTACTTC
CASSADVSGGYEQYF
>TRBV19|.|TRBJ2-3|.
TGTGCCAGTAGTTCTCTTACCAGGACACCTTATACGCAGTATTTT
CASSSLTRTPYTQYF
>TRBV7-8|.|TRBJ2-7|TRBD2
TGTGCCAGCAGCTTAGTAGGACTAGCGGCCTACGAGCAGTACTTC
CASSLVGLAAYEQYF
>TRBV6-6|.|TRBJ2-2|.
TGTGCCAGCAGTACCCACCTAAGGGGCACCGGGGAGCTGTTTTTT
CASSTHLRGTGELFF
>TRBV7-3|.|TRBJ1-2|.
TGTGCCAGCAGCCTGGGAGCTGATAACTATGGCTACACCTTC
CASSLGADNYGYTF
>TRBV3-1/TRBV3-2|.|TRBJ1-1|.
TGTGCCAGCAGCCAGCGGGGGATTGGCGGGGCTTTCTTT
CASSQRGIGGAFF
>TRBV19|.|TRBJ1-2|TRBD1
TGTGCCAGTAGCCTGGTATTGGGACAGAGCTATGGCTACACCTTC
CASSLVLGQSYGYTF
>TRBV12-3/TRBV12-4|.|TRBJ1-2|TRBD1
TGTGCCAGCAGCCAGACAGGGAGCCGCCCCGAGGGATTC
CASSQTGSRPEGF
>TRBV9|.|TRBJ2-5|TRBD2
TGTGCCAGCAGCGTAGGGGTACTAGCGGGAGGGCTCTACGGAGAGACCCAGTACTTC
CASSVGVLAGGLYGETQYF
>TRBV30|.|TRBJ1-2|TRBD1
TGTGCCTGGAGTGTACGATGGGGACAGGGTATGAACTATGGCTACACCTTC
CAWSVRWGQGMNYGYTF
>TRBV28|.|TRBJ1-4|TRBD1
TGTGCCAGCAGTCCACCTAAAATGGGGACAGGGGCTGAAAAACTGTTTTTT
CASSPPKMGTGAEKLFF
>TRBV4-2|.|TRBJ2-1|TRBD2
TGTGCCAGCAGCCAATTCCTAGCGGAGTCTAACAATGAGCAGTTCTTC
CASSQFLAESNNEQFF
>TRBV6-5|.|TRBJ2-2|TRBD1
TGTGCCAGCAGTTCTTGGACAGGGGGAGGGCCCGGGGAGCTGTTTTTT
CASSSWTGGGPGELFF
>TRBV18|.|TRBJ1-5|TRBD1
TGTGCCAGCTCACCGTCCCGGACAGGTAGAGGCAATCAGCCCCAGCATTTT
CASSPSRTGRGNQPQHF
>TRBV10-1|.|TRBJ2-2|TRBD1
TGCGCCAGCCCCAACCTCGGACAGGGGCGATCCACCGGGGAGCTGTTTTTT
CASPNLGQGRSTGELFF
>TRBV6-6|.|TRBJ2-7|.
TGTGCCAGCAGTTACTCGACTACCTACGAGCAGTACTTC
CASSYSTTYEQYF
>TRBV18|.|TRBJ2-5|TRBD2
TGTGCCAGCTCCGGGACTAGCGCCCAAGAGACCCAGTACTTC
CASSGTSAQETQYF
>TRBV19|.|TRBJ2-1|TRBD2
TGTGCCAGTAGTCAGCGGCTAGCGGGAGTCTTGTCCTACAATGAGCAGTTCTTC
CASSQRLAGVLSYNEQFF
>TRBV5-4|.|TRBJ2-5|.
TGTGCCAGCAGCTTGGAGCGATGGGGCAACCAAGAGACCCAGTACTTC
CASSLERWGNQETQYF
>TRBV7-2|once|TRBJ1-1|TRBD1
TGTGCCAGCAGCGCCCGACAGGGTTTAAGCACTGAAGCTTTCTTT
CASSARQGLSTEAFF
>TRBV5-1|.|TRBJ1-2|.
TGCGCCAGCAGCTTGGATGGGGGCCAGAACTATGGCTACACCTTC
CASSLDGGQNYGYTF
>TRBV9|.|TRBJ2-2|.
TGTGCCAGCAGCCCCACACCCTACACCGGGGAGCTGTTTTTT
CASSPTPYTGELFF
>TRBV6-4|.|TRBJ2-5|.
TGTGCCAGCAGTGTCGGGGTTAGAGGAGGGCAAGAGACCCAGTACTTC
CASSVGVRGGQETQYF
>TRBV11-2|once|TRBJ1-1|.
TGTGCCAGCAGCTGGGCTAAGAACACTGAAGCTTTCTTT
CASSWAKNTEAFF
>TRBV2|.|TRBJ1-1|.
TGTGCCAGCAGTGATTGGCAGGGGAACACTGAAGCTTTCTTT
CASSDWQGNTEAFF
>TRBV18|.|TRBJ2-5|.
TGTGCCAGCTCACCTAGACAGGTCCTCCAAGAGACCCAGTACTTC
CASSPRQVLQETQYF